This is a list of T cell receptor beta chains from one sample in a study of blood T cell repertoires in COVID-19. The data were produced by immunoSEQ multiplex PCR, yet TCRdb's version contains in-frame clones alone and is incomplete. This table has 200,000 to 250,000 clones, less than 85% appearing once. The sample consisted of peripheral blood. Source of these receptors: an elderly woman with COVID-19, enrolled during active disease. The CDR3 runs from the conserved cysteine through the conserved F or W. The order of the fields is CDR3 DNA, CDR3 protein, J gene, clone size, V gene, D gene. The D gene is left open where the match is weak. Part of the rows lack a size; the others show once, few, many or a class for expanded clones.

DNA: TGCGCCAGCAGCTTGAACAGCCACTCTGGAAACACCATATATTTT
CDR3: CASSLNSHSGNTIYF
J: TRBJ1-3
size: .
V: TRBV5-1
D: .

DNA: TGTGCCAGTAGCCGGGAGGGCCTGTACGAGCAGTACTTC
CDR3: CASSREGLYEQYF
J: TRBJ2-7
size: few
V: TRBV19
D: TRBD2

DNA: TGTGCCAGCAGTGAGGTGGCTGGGACAGGGAGTGAAAAACTGTTTTTT
CDR3: CASSEVAGTGSEKLFF
J: TRBJ1-4
size: .
V: TRBV6-1
D: TRBD1

DNA: TGCAGCGTTGATTCCGGACAGAGCACCTACGAGCAGTACTTC
CDR3: CSVDSGQSTYEQYF
J: TRBJ2-7
size: .
V: TRBV29-1
D: .

DNA: TGTGCCAGCAGTCCTAGACAGGGCGGGTATGGCTACACCTTC
CDR3: CASSPRQGGYGYTF
J: TRBJ1-2
size: .
V: TRBV27
D: TRBD1

DNA: TGTGCCAGCAGTTTCTCGGGCCAGGGAGGGGAAAAACTGTTTTTT
CDR3: CASSFSGQGGEKLFF
J: TRBJ1-4
size: .
V: TRBV28
D: .

DNA: TGTGCCAGCAGGGAGACAGGGGTCAACGTCTATGGCTACACCTTC
CDR3: CASRETGVNVYGYTF
J: TRBJ1-2
size: .
V: TRBV2
D: TRBD1

DNA: TGTGCCAGCATCCCTGGGGCAGGGGTAAGCGAGCAGTACTTC
CDR3: CASIPGAGVSEQYF
J: TRBJ2-7
size: once
V: TRBV7-9
D: .

DNA: TGTGCCAGCAGCCGAGACAGGGGACTCGATGAGCAGTTCTTC
CDR3: CASSRDRGLDEQFF
J: TRBJ2-1
size: .
V: TRBV11-3
D: TRBD1

DNA: TGCGCCAGCGCGGGCCGTAAACTAGATGAGCAGTTCTTC
CDR3: CASAGRKLDEQFF
J: TRBJ2-1
size: .
V: TRBV5-1
D: .

DNA: TGTGCCAGCAGCTTTGAGTTCCGAGGACAGTGGGACACCTACGAGCAGTACTTC
CDR3: CASSFEFRGQWDTYEQYF
J: TRBJ2-7
size: .
V: TRBV12-1
D: .

DNA: TGTGCCAGCAGGCGATCCCAGGGACAGGGTAAGAACAATGAGCAGTTCTTC
CDR3: CASRRSQGQGKNNEQFF
J: TRBJ2-1
size: .
V: TRBV6-6
D: TRBD1

DNA: TGTGCCAGCAGCTTAGTCGCCGGGGATCTCAGCTCACCCCTCCACTTT
CDR3: CASSLVAGDLSSPLHF
J: TRBJ1-6
size: .
V: TRBV7-2
D: .

DNA: TGTGCCAGCAGTTTACGGCCGGGACTCAACTACGAGCAGTACTTC
CDR3: CASSLRPGLNYEQYF
J: TRBJ2-7
size: .
V: TRBV27
D: .

DNA: TGCGCCAGCAGCTTGGGGGAGGGAAGTCAGCCCCAGCATTTT
CDR3: CASSLGEGSQPQHF
J: TRBJ1-5
size: few
V: TRBV5-1
D: .

DNA: TGTGCCAGCAGCCCCCCAGGGAACAATGAGCAGTTCTTC
CDR3: CASSPPGNNEQFF
J: TRBJ2-1
size: few
V: TRBV12-3/TRBV12-4
D: .

DNA: TGTGCCAGCAGCTCGGACAGGGGGAATGAGCAGTTCTTC
CDR3: CASSSDRGNEQFF
J: TRBJ2-1
size: .
V: TRBV7-8
D: TRBD1

DNA: TGTGCCAGCAGCCTTGGCCTTAGCGGGATCACCTACAATGAGCAGTTCTTC
CDR3: CASSLGLSGITYNEQFF
J: TRBJ2-1
size: .
V: TRBV3-1/TRBV3-2
D: TRBD2